This T cell receptor (beta chain) was captured by sequencing in a study of T cells in Graves' hyperthyroidism and ophthalmopathy. Study conclusions and caveats: Blood samples included most of the expanded thyroid clonotypes exceeding 0.001.

The germline V and J ends were trimmed by 6 bases and 0 bases, with 17 bases remaining between them. The germline V gene has CDR1 MGHDK and CDR2 SYGVNS. There are 17 residues in the CDR3. This clonotype was counted many times. Its antigen is as yet unknown. Diagnosis rested on symptoms, serum thyroxine and TRAb, thyroid ultrasound, and orbital computed tomography. Amplified regions were TCR beta CDR3 sequences from RNA transcripts. Initially, a first-round RT-PCR of the TCR CDR3 employed the HTBI primer set. TCRdb re-analysed the multiplex PCR reads in MiXCR, keeping a single row per CDR3 protein. The sample records more than 500,000 distinct CDR3 sequences, about 15% being singletons.

The clonotype comes from a woman aged 25 to 39 with Graves' ophthalmopathy. What was sequenced was blood. The chain joins TRBV25-1 to TRBJ2-2, with D possibly being TRBD2 (6 bases). The CDR3 spells CASSPPPRGANTGELFF. In nucleotides, the CDR3 is TGTGCCAGCAGCCCACCACCTCGCGGGGCGAACACCGGGGAGCTGTTTTTT.